Sequencing of this TCR beta chain was carried out in a study of blood T cells in healthy people across ages. This clonotype was counted ten times or more. The target antigen is unknown. The CDR3 has 15 amino acids. Germline trimming cut 4 bases from V and 6 bases from J; bases unmatched to any gene: 3. CDR1 is SGHTA and CDR2 is FQGNSA in the germline V gene. General study points: Aged donors had fewer naive CD4+ cells and lower diversity than long-lived donors. Estimates of total diversity, which came from one million sequenced T cells, were considered to be underestimates.

A J-beta primer mix and a sample-barcoded 5' primer were used in a second PCR of roughly 6 to 11 cycles. TCRdb processed the 5' RACE reads anew with MiXCR; each CDR3 protein has one entry. Seen here are roughly 680,000 distinct CDR3 sequences, more than 45% observed once, and the top ten hold around an eighth. This chain links TRBV7-2 with TRBJ2-1; 13 nucleotides agree with TRBD2. The receptor comes from a woman of 80 years or more in good health. Sequencing was performed on blood. The CDR3 loop reads CASSYTSGRANEQFF. Written as DNA, the CDR3 is TGTGCCAGCAGCTATACTAGCGGGAGGGCCAATGAGCAGTTCTTC.